The rows below give T cell receptor beta chains drawn from one sample of a study of OX40 agonist ivuxolimab in advanced cancers. Sequencing was performed with immunoSEQ multiplex PCR; in TCRdb, only in-frame clones are kept and a portion is missing. The repertoire has about 46,000 clones, 88% of them found once; the top ten carry 50% to 60%. This sample comprised CD4+ or CD8+ T cells sorted from blood, obtained in a trial of the OX40 agonist ivuxolimab. These receptor sequences come from an adult with an advanced solid tumor such as melanoma, head and neck, liver or kidney cancer. The CDR3 runs from the conserved cysteine through the conserved F or W. The D gene is left open where the match is weak. Some rows mark clone size as missing; the rest say once, few, many or name a class of expanded clone.

length	V	J	size	D	DNA	CDR3
13	TRBV2	TRBJ2-5	.	.	TGTGCCAGCAGCTTGGACCGACAACAGACCCAGTACTTC	CASSLDRQQTQYF
14	TRBV27	TRBJ1-2	.	.	TGTGCCAGCAGGAGGAGGGAAGATAACTATGGCTACACCTTC	CASRRREDNYGYTF
13	TRBV19	TRBJ1-1	.	.	TGTGCCAGTAGTACCACAGTGAACACTGAAGCTTTCTTT	CASSTTVNTEAFF
11	TRBV27	TRBJ1-3	.	.	TGTGCCGTGACGGGCGGAAACACCATATATTTT	CAVTGGNTIYF
14	TRBV9	TRBJ2-7	.	.	TGTGCCAGCAGCGTAGGGGGTACCGCCTACGAGCAGTACTTC	CASSVGGTAYEQYF
16	TRBV28	TRBJ1-1	.	TRBD1	TGTGCCAGCAGACCGGATGAACAGGGGGGAGGCACTGAAGCTTTCTTT	CASRPDEQGGGTEAFF
15	TRBV9	TRBJ1-5	.	.	TGTGCCAGCAGCGCGACAGGTTATAGCAATCAGCCCCAGCATTTT	CASSATGYSNQPQHF
13	TRBV4-1	TRBJ1-2	few	.	TGCGCCAGCAGCCAAGGACCTAACTATGGCTACACCTTC	CASSQGPNYGYTF
15	TRBV6-5	TRBJ2-5	.	TRBD2	TGTGCCAGCAGGTCTAGCGGGAGTGGTTCTGAGACCCAGTACTTC	CASRSSGSGSETQYF
16	TRBV19	TRBJ2-7	.	TRBD1	TGTGCCAGTAGTATAGATCTCGACAGGGGAATCTACGAGCAGTACTTC	CASSIDLDRGIYEQYF
14	TRBV4-1	TRBJ2-1	.	.	TGCGCCAGCAGCCATAGGGAGTCCTACAATGAGCAGTTCTTC	CASSHRESYNEQFF
16	TRBV7-6	TRBJ2-5	.	TRBD2	TGTGCCAGCAGCCTGACTCAGGCGGGGGGCCCAGAGACCCAGTACTTC	CASSLTQAGGPETQYF
19	TRBV12-2	TRBJ2-3	.	.	TGTGCAAGTCGCTTGTCAATTTGGGACAGGGTGCTAGCAGGGGATACGCAGTATTTT	CASRLSIWDRVLAGDTQYF
12	TRBV14	TRBJ2-7	.	TRBD1	TGTGCCAGCAGCCCTCAGGGGGTGGAGCAGTACTTC	CASSPQGVEQYF
15	TRBV2	TRBJ1-1	.	.	TGTGCCAGCAGTTTGCGGGGGGCGCATGACACTGAAGCTTTCTTT	CASSLRGAHDTEAFF
13	TRBV30	TRBJ1-3	.	.	TGTGCCGGGACTTATAACTCTGGAAACACCATATATTTT	CAGTYNSGNTIYF
14	TRBV21-1	TRBJ2-2	.	.	TGTGCCAGCATCTCAAGGGGGACTTCCGGGGAGCTGTTTTTT	CASISRGTSGELFF
14	TRBV28	TRBJ2-2	.	.	TGTGCCAGCAGTTTAGAGACACACACCGGGGAGCTGTTTTTT	CASSLETHTGELFF
11	TRBV5-6	TRBJ2-7	.	.	TGTGCCAGCAGCTCCGACTACGAGCAGTACTTC	CASSSDYEQYF
13	TRBV2	TRBJ1-1	.	TRBD1	TGTGCCAGCAGTGAAGCGGAACAGGGGGCGCCTTTCTTT	CASSEAEQGAPFF
16	TRBV11-1	TRBJ2-1	.	.	TGTGCCAGCAGCTTAGAGGCGGGGGCGAATTTGGGTGAGCAGTTCTTC	CASSLEAGANLGEQFF
12	TRBV28	TRBJ2-7	.	.	TGTGCCAGCAGTTTTGGGGGTTTCGAGCAGTACTTC	CASSFGGFEQYF
16	TRBV21-1	TRBJ2-1	.	.	TGTGCCAGCAGCACGGCCCCGGGGGGCGGGCACAATGAGCAGTTCTTC	CASSTAPGGGHNEQFF
17	TRBV28	TRBJ2-7	once	TRBD2	TGTGCCAGCAGCGCCCGCTACCTACTAGCGGGAGTCCACGAGCAGTACTTC	CASSARYLLAGVHEQYF
15	TRBV18	TRBJ2-7	.	.	TGTGCCAGCTCACCAACCCAGACGGACTACTACGAGCAGTACTTC	CASSPTQTDYYEQYF
17	TRBV4-2	TRBJ2-2	once	TRBD2	TGTGCCAGCAGCCAACCCGTCAGCGGGGGGGCCGCCGGGGAGCTGTTTTTT	CASSQPVSGGAAGELFF
13	TRBV6-6	TRBJ2-7	.	TRBD2	TGTGCCAGCAGTTCTAGCGGGAGCTACGAGCAGTACTTC	CASSSSGSYEQYF
15	TRBV12-2	TRBJ2-1	.	.	TGTGCAAGTCGCCTCATCCCCTTCGGGGACGGTGAGCAGTTCTTC	CASRLIPFGDGEQFF
15	TRBV5-1	TRBJ2-3	.	.	TGCGCCAGCAGCAAAGGGACACCCATCACAGATACGCAGTATTTT	CASSKGTPITDTQYF
13	TRBV7-3	TRBJ2-3	.	.	TGTGCCAGCAGCTTGAGCCCCACAGATACGCAGTATTTT	CASSLSPTDTQYF
15	TRBV5-4	TRBJ2-5	.	.	TGTGCCAGCAGCTTGGGGGTGGTGGGGCAAGAGACCCAGTACTTC	CASSLGVVGQETQYF